This is a list of T cell receptor beta chains from one sample in a study of blood T cell repertoires in COVID-19. The assay was immunoSEQ multiplex PCR, and TCRdb's table has in-frame clones only and misses some. The sample holds approximately 70,000 clones, about nine tenths seen once. Sequenced input: peripheral blood. Source of these receptors: a woman aged 45-65 years with acute or convalescent COVID-19. The CDR3 runs from the conserved cysteine through the conserved F or W. D genes are given only for firm matches. Clone size, where shown, is once, few, many, or a class for clones that have expanded.

clone size	V gene	J gene	D gene	CDR3 protein	CDR3 DNA
few	TRBV2	TRBJ2-7	TRBD2	CASRTSGSSYEQYF	TGTGCCAGCAGGACTAGCGGGAGCTCCTACGAGCAGTACTTC
NA	TRBV5-4	TRBJ2-3	NA	CASFSGGLMADTQYF	TGTGCCAGCTTCTCTGGCGGGTTGATGGCAGATACGCAGTATTTT
NA	TRBV27	TRBJ2-7	NA	CASSLGPGNSYEQYF	TGTGCCAGCAGTTTAGGGCCAGGGAATTCCTACGAGCAGTACTTC
few	TRBV5-1	TRBJ2-7	TRBD1	CASSLDPGQASYEQYF	TGCGCCAGCAGCCTAGACCCGGGACAGGCTTCCTACGAGCAGTACTTC
NA	TRBV7-3	TRBJ2-1	NA	CASSFTSSYNEQFF	TGTGCCAGCAGCTTTACAAGCTCCTACAATGAGCAGTTCTTC
once	TRBV12-5	TRBJ1-3	NA	CASGLGTDRSGNTIYF	TGTGCTAGTGGTTTGGGGACAGATCGCTCTGGAAACACCATATATTTT
NA	TRBV9	TRBJ1-5	NA	CASSTTDRQPQHF	TGTGCCAGCAGCACCACCGACAGGCAGCCCCAGCATTTT
few	TRBV10-2	TRBJ1-1	NA	CASSEPGTPEAFF	TGCGCCAGCAGTGAGCCCGGGACACCCGAAGCTTTCTTT
NA	TRBV28	TRBJ1-5	TRBD1	CASSLYRQGGEPQHF	TGTGCCAGCAGTTTATACCGACAGGGAGGCGAGCCCCAGCATTTT
NA	TRBV7-9	TRBJ2-7	NA	CASSFEYEQYF	TGTGCCAGCAGCTTTGAGTACGAGCAGTACTTC
NA	TRBV9	TRBJ2-3	TRBD2	CASSVELAGGGADTQYF	TGTGCCAGCAGCGTAGAACTAGCGGGAGGAGGGGCAGATACGCAGTATTTT
NA	TRBV29-1	TRBJ2-5	NA	CSVPKGAAGNTQYF	TGCAGCGTCCCAAAGGGGGCGGCGGGAAACACCCAGTACTTC
NA	TRBV2	TRBJ2-3	TRBD2	CASSPTSGRPQYF	TGTGCCAGCAGCCCGACTAGCGGGAGGCCGCAGTATTTT
NA	TRBV9	TRBJ2-1	NA	CASSVASTGLNEQFF	TGTGCCAGCAGCGTAGCTTCGACAGGACTCAATGAGCAGTTCTTC
NA	TRBV5-1	TRBJ2-5	TRBD2	CASKLWSGNQETQYF	TGCGCCAGCAAACTCTGGAGCGGGAATCAAGAGACCCAGTACTTC
few	TRBV4-2	TRBJ2-7	TRBD2	CASSQTSGGPGQYF	TGTGCCAGCAGCCAGACTAGCGGGGGGCCAGGGCAGTACTTC
NA	TRBV3-1/TRBV3-2	TRBJ2-7	NA	CASTKGEGSGEQYF	TGTGCCAGCACCAAGGGGGAGGGTTCAGGCGAGCAGTACTTC
NA	TRBV12-3/TRBV12-4	TRBJ2-7	NA	CASSSSSYEQYF	TGTGCCAGCAGTTCCAGCTCCTACGAGCAGTACTTC
NA	TRBV14	TRBJ2-3	TRBD1	CASSWTGHTQYF	TGTGCCAGCAGTTGGACAGGGCATACGCAGTATTTT
once	TRBV5-4	TRBJ1-1	NA	CASSLDWGGTEAFF	TGTGCCAGCAGCTTGGATTGGGGAGGGACTGAAGCTTTCTTT
NA	TRBV19	TRBJ1-1	NA	CASRSLNTEAFF	TGTGCCAGTAGATCGTTGAACACTGAAGCTTTCTTT
NA	TRBV3-1/TRBV3-2	TRBJ2-1	NA	CASSQLYNEQFF	TGTGCCAGCAGCCAACTATACAATGAGCAGTTCTTC
NA	TRBV11-2	TRBJ2-5	TRBD2	CASSLGLAQTQYF	TGTGCCAGCAGCCTCGGACTAGCTCAGACCCAGTACTTC
NA	TRBV12-5	TRBJ1-3	TRBD1	CASGLGGDRGKGGGNTIYF	TGTGCTAGTGGTTTGGGGGGGGACAGGGGTAAAGGCGGTGGAAACACCATATATTTT
few	TRBV7-2	TRBJ1-1	NA	CASSLRLNTEAFF	TGTGCCAGCAGCCTACGATTGAACACTGAAGCTTTCTTT
NA	TRBV10-3	TRBJ2-1	TRBD1	CAISGQGGRNEQFF	TGTGCCATCAGTGGACAGGGGGGTCGGAATGAGCAGTTCTTC
NA	TRBV6-6	TRBJ1-1	TRBD1	CASSYTGGTTEAFF	TGTGCCAGCAGTTACACAGGGGGCACCACTGAAGCTTTCTTT
NA	TRBV2	TRBJ2-6	NA	CASNVVGTNSGANVLTF	TGTGCCAGCAATGTCGTCGGGACAAACTCTGGGGCCAACGTCCTGACTTTC
NA	TRBV4-1	TRBJ2-5	NA	CASSRGAPVETQYF	TGCGCCAGCAGCCGAGGAGCCCCGGTTGAGACCCAGTACTTC
once	TRBV4-3	TRBJ1-3	NA	CASSQELVEAYRSGNTIYF	TGCGCCAGCAGCCAAGAACTCGTGGAGGCCTACCGCTCTGGAAACACCATATATTTT
NA	TRBV9	TRBJ1-2	TRBD1	CASSGGDRLFYGYTF	TGTGCCAGCAGCGGGGGGGACAGACTCTTCTATGGCTACACCTTC
NA	TRBV5-6	TRBJ1-6	TRBD1	CASSLLTGGRNNSPLHF	TGTGCCAGCAGCCTCCTGACAGGGGGCCGAAATAATTCACCCCTCCACTTT
once	TRBV28	TRBJ2-7	NA	CASSVGFSYEQYF	TGTGCCAGCAGTGTCGGGTTCTCGTACGAGCAGTACTTC
NA	TRBV5-1	TRBJ1-4	TRBD1	CASSPGQGGEKLFF	TGCGCCAGCAGCCCGGGACAGGGTGGCGAAAAACTGTTTTTT
NA	TRBV12-5	TRBJ1-1	NA	CASGFRESTEAFF	TGTGCTAGTGGTTTCAGGGAATCCACTGAAGCTTTCTTT
medium-sized	TRBV7-6	TRBJ2-1	TRBD2	CASSSRFGSGGGVLQDEQFF	TGTGCCAGCAGCTCACGATTCGGGAGCGGGGGAGGGGTTTTACAAGATGAGCAGTTCTTC